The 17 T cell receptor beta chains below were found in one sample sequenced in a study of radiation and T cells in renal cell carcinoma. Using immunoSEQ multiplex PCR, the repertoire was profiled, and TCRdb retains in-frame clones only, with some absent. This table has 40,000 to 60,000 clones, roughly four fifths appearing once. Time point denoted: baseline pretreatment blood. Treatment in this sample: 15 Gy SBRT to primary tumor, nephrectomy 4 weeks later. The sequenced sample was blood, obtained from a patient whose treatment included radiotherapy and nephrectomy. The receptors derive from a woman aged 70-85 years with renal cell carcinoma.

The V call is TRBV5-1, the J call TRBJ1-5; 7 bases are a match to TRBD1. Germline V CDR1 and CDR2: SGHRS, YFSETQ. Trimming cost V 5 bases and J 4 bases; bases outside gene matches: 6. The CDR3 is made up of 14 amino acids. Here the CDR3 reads CASRRDSGNQPQHF. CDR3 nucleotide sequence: TGCGCCAGCAGACGGGACAGCGGGAATCAGCCCCAGCATTTT.

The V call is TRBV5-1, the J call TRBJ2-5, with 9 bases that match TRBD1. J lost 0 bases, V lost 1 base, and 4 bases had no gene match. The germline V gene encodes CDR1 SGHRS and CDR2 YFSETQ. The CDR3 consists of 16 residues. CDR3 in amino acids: CASSLSGTGYQETQYF. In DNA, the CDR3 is TGCGCCAGCAGCTTGTCAGGGACAGGGTACCAAGAGACCCAGTACTTC.

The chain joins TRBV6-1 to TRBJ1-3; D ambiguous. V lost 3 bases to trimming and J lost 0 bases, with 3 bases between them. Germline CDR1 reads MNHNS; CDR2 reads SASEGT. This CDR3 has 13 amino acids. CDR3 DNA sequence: TGTGCCAGCAGTGACCGCTCTGGAAACACCATATATTTT. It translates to CASSDRSGNTIYF.

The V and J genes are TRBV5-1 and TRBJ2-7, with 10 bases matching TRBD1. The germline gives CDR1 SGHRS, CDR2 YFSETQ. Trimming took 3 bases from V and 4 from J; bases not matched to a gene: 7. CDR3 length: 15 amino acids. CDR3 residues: CASSSSGTGEYEQYF. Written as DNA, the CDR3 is TGCGCCAGCAGCTCCTCCGGGACAGGGGAGTACGAGCAGTACTTC.

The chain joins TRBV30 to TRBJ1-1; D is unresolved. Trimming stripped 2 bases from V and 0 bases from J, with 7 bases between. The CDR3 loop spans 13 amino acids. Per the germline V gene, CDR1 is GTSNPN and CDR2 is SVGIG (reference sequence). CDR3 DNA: TGTGCCTGGAGTCTGGGCTTGAACACTGAAGCTTTCTTT. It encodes CAWSLGLNTEAFF.

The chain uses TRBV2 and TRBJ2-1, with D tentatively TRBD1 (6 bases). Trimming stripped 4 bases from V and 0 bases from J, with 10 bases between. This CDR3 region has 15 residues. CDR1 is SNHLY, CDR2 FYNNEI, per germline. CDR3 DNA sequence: TGTGCCAGCAGTGGGGGGCCGAGCTCCTACAATGAGCAGTTCTTC. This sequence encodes CASSGGPSSYNEQFF. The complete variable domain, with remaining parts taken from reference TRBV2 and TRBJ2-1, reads EPEVTQTPSHQVTQMGQEVILRCVPISNHLYFYWYRQILGQKVEFLVSFYNNEISEKSEIFDDQFSVERPDGSNFTLKIRSTKLEDSAMYFCASSGGPSSYNEQFFGPGTRLTVL.

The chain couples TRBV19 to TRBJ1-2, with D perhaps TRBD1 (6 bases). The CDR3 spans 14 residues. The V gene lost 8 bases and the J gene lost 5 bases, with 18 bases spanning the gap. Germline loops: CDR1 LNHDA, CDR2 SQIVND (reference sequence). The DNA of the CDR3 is TGTGCCAGTGACCCCGGCGGGGGCGGATATGGCTACACCTTC. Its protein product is CASDPGGGGYGYTF.

The CDR3 loop reads CASSLGQPSGNTIYF. In DNA, the CDR3 is TGCGCCAGCAGCTTGGGACAGCCTTCTGGAAACACCATATATTTT. The chain is built from TRBV5-1 and TRBJ1-3, with D maybe TRBD1 (5 bases). Germline-derived CDR1 and CDR2 are SGHRS and YFSETQ. V lost 0 bases and J 1 base, leaving 8 bases between the germline ends. CDR3 length: 15 amino acids.

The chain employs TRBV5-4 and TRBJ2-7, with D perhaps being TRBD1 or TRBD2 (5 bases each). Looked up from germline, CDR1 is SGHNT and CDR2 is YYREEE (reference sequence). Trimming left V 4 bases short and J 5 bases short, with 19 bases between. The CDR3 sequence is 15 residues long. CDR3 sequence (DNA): TGTGCCAGCAGCCGCCGGGACGGACGTTTTAACGAGCAGTACTTC. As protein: CASSRRDGRFNEQYF.

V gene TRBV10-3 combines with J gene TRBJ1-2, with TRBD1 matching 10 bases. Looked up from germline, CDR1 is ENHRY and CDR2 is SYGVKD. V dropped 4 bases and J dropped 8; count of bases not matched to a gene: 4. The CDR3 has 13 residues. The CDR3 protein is CAISGQGAEGYTF. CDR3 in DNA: TGTGCCATCAGTGGACAGGGGGCCGAAGGCTACACCTTC.

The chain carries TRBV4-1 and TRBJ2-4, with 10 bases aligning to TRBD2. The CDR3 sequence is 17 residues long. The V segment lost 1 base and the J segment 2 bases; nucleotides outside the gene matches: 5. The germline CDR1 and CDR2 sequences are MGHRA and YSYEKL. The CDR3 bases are TGCGCCAGCAGCCAAGGGGAGACTAGCGGGCCCAAAAACATTCAGTACTTC. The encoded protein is CASSQGETSGPKNIQYF.

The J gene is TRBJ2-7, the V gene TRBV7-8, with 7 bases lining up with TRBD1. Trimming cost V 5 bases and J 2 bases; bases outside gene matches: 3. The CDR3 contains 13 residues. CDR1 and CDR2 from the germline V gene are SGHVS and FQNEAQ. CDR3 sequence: CASSTDRAYEQYF. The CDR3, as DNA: TGTGCCAGCAGCACTGACAGGGCCTACGAGCAGTACTTC.

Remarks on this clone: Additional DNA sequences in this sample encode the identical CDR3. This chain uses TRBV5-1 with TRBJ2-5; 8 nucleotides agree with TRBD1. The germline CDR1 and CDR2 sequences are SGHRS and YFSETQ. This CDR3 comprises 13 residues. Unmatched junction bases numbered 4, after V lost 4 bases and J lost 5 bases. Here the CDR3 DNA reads TGCGCCAGCAGCCAGGGGGCTCGGGAGACCCAGTACTTC. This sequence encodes CASSQGARETQYF.

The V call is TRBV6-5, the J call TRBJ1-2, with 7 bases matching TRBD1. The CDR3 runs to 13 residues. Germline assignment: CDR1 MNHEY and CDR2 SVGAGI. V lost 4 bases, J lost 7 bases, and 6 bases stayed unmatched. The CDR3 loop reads CASSSPTGFGYTF. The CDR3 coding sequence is TGTGCCAGCAGTTCCCCGACAGGGTTTGGCTACACCTTC.

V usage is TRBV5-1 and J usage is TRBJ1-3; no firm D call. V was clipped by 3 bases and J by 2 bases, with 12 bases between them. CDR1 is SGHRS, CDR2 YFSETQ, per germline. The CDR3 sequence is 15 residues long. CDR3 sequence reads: CASSYNTEAGNTIYF. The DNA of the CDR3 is TGCGCCAGCAGCTACAACACAGAAGCTGGAAACACCATATATTTT.

Here the CDR3 DNA reads TGCGCCAGCAGCTTGGAGCCCGGTGGCGAGCAGTACTTC. Encoded protein: CASSLEPGGEQYF. The chain links TRBV5-1 to TRBJ2-7; no clear D gene. Germline-derived CDR1 and CDR2 are SGHRS and YFSETQ. Trimming pared 0 bases from V and 6 bases from J, leaving 10 bases between. CDR3 length: 13 residues.

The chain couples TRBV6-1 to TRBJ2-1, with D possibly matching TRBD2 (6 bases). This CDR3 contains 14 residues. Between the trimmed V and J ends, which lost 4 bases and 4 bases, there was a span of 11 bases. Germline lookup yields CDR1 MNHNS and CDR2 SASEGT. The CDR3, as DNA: TGTGCCAGCAGTGTAGCTGCGGGGTACAATGAGCAGTTCTTC. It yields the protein CASSVAAGYNEQFF.